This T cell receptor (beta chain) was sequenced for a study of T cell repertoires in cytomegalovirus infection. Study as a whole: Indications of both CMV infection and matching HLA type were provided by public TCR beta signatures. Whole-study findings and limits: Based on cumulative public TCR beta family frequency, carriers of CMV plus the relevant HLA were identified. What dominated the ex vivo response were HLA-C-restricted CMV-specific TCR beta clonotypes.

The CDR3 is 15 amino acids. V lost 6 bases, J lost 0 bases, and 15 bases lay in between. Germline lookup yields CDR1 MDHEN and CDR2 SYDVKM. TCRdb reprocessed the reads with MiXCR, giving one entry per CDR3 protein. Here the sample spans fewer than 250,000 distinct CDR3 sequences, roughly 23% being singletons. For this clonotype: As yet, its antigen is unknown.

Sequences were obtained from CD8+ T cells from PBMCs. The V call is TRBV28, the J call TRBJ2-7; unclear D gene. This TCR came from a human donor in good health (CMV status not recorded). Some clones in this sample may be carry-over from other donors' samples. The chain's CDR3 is CASSPLRWDSYEQYF. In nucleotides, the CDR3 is TGTGCCAGCAGCCCCCTCCGGTGGGACTCCTACGAGCAGTACTTC.